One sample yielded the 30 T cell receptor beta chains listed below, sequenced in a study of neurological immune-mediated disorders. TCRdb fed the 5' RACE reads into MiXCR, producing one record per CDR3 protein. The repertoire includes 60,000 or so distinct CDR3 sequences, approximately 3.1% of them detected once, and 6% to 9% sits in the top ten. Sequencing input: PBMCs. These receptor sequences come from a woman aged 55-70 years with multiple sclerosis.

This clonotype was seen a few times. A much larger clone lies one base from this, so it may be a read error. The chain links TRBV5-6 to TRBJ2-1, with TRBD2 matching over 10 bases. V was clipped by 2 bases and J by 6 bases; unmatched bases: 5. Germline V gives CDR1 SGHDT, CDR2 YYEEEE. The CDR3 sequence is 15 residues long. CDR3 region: CASSFVLAGVNEQFF. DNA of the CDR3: TGTGCCAGCAGCTTCGTCCTAGCGGGGGTCAATGAGCAGTTCTTC.

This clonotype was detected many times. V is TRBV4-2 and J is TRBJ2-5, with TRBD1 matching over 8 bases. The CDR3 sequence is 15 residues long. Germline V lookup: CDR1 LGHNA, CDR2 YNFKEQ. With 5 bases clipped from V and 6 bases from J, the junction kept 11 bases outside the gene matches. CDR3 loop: CASSELGQAVKTQYF. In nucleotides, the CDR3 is TGTGCCAGCAGCGAGCTGGGACAGGCGGTTAAGACCCAGTACTTC.

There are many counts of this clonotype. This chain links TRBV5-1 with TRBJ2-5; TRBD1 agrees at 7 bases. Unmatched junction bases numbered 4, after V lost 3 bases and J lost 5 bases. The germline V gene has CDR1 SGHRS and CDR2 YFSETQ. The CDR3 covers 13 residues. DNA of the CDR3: TGCGCCAGCAGCTCACAGGGGCCGGAGACCCAGTACTTC. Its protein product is CASSSQGPETQYF. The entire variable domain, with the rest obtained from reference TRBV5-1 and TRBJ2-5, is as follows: KAGVTQTPRYLIKTRGQQVTLSCSPISGHRSVSWYQQTPGQGLQFLFEYFSETQRNKGNFPGRFSGRQFSNSRSEMNVSTLELGDSALYLCASSSQGPETQYFGPGTRLLVL.

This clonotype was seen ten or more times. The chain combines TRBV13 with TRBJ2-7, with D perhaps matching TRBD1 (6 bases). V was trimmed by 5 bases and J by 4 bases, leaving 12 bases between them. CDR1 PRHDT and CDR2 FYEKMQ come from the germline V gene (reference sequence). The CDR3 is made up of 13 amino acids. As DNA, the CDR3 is TGTGCCAGCAGCCCCAGGGGTTCTTACGAGCAGTACTTC. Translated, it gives CASSPRGSYEQYF.

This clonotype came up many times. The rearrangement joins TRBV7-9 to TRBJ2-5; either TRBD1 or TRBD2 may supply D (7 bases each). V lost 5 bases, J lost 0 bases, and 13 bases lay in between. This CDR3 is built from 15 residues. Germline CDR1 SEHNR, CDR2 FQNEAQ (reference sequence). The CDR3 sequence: CASSQRDSDQETQYF. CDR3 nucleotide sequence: TGTGCCAGCAGCCAGCGGGACAGCGACCAAGAGACCCAGTACTTC.

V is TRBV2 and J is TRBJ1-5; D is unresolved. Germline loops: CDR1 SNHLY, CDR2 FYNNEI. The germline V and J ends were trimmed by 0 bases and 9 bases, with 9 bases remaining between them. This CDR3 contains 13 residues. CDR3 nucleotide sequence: TGTGCCAGCAGTGAAGCTTCTGTGCGGCCCCAGCATTTT. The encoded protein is CASSEASVRPQHF.

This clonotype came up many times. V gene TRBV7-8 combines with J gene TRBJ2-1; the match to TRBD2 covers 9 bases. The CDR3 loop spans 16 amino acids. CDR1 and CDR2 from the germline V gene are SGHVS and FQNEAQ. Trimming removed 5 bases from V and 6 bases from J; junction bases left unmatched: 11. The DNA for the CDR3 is TGTGCCAGCAGCCCCATGGCGGGGGGGTCACCCAATGAGCAGTTCTTC. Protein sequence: CASSPMAGGSPNEQFF.

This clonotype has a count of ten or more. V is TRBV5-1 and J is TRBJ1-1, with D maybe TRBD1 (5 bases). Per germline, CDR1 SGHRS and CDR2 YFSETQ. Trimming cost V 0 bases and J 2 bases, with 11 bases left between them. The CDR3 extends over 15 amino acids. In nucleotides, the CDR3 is TGCGCCAGCAGCTTGGGGTTGGGGGTCAACACTGAAGCTTTCTTT. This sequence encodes CASSLGLGVNTEAFF.

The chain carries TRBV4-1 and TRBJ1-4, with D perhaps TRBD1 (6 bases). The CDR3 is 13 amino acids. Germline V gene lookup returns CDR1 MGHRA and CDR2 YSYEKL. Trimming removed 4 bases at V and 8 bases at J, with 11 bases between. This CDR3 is CASSRTGYEKLFF. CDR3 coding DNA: TGCGCCAGCAGCCGAACAGGGTACGAAAAACTGTTTTTT.

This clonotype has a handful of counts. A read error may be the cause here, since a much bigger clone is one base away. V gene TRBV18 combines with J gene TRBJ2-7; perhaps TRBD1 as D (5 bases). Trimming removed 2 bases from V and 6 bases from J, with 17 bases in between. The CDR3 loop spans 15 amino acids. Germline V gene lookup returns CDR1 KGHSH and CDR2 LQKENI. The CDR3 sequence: CASSPGYRCVREQYF. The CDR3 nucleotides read TGTGCCAGCTCACCAGGGTACAGGTGCGTACGCGAGCAGTACTTC. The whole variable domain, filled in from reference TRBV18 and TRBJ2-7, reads NAGVMQNPRHLVRRRGQEARLRCSPMKGHSHVYWYRQLPEEGLKFMVYLQKENIIDESGMPKERFSAEFPKEGPSILRIQQVVRGDSAAYFCASSPGYRCVREQYFGPGTRLTVT.

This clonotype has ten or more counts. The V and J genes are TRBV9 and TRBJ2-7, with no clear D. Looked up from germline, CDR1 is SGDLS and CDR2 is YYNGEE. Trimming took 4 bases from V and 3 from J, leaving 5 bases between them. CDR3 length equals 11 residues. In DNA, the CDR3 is TGTGCCAGCAGCCCCTACTACGAGCAGTACTTC. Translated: CASSPYYEQYF.

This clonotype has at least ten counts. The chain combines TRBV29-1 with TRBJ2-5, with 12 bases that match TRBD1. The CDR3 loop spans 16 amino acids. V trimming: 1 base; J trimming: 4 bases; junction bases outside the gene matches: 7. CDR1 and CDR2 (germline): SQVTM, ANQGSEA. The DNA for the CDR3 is TGCAGCGTTGAAGGGCCCGGGACAGGGGGCGTAGAGACCCAGTACTTC. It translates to CSVEGPGTGGVETQYF.

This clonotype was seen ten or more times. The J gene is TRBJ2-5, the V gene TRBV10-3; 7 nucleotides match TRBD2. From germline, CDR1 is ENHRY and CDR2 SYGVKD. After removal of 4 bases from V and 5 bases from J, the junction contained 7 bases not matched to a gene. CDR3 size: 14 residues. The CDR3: CAISGGLGGETQYF. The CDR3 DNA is TGTGCCATCAGTGGTGGACTAGGAGGCGAGACCCAGTACTTC.

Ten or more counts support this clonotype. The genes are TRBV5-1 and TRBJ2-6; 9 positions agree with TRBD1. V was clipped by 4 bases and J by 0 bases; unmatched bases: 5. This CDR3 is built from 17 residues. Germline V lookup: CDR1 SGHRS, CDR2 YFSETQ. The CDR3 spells CASSTGQGGSGANVLTF. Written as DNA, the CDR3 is TGCGCCAGCAGCACGGGACAGGGTGGCTCTGGGGCCAACGTCCTGACTTTC.

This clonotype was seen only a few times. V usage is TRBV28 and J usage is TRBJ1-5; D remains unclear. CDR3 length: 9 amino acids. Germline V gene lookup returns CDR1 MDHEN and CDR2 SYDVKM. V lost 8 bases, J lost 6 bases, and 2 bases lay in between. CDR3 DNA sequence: TGTGCCAGCGGTCAGCCCCAGCATTTT. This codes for CASGQPQHF.

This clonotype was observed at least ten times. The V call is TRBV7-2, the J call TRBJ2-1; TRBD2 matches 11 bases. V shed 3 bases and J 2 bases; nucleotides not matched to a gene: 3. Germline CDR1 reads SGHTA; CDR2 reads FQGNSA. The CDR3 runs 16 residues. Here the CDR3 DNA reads TGTGCCAGCAGCTTCACTAGCGGGGGAACCTACAATGAGCAGTTCTTC. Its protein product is CASSFTSGGTYNEQFF.

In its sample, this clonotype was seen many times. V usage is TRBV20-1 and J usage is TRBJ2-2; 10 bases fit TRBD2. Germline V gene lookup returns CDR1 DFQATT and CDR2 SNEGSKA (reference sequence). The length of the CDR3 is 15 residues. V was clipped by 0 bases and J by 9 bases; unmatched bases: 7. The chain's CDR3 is CSARESGGVARELFF. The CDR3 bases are TGCAGTGCTAGAGAAAGCGGGGGGGTGGCCCGGGAGCTGTTTTTT.

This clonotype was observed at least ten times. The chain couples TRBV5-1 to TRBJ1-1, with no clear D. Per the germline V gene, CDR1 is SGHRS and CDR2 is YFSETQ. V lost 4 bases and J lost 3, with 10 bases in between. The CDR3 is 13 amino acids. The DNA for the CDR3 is TGCGCCAGCAGCACGAAAGGAGACACTGAAGCTTTCTTT. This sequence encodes CASSTKGDTEAFF. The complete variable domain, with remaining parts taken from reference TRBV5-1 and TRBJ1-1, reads KAGVTQTPRYLIKTRGQQVTLSCSPISGHRSVSWYQQTPGQGLQFLFEYFSETQRNKGNFPGRFSGRQFSNSRSEMNVSTLELGDSALYLCASSTKGDTEAFFGQGTRLTVV.

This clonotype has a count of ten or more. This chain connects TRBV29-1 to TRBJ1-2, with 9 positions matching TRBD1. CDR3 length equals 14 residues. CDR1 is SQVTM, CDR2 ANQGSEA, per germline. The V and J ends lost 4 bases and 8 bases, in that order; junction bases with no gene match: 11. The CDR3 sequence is CSVVADRGAGGYTF. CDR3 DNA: TGCAGCGTTGTCGCGGACAGGGGAGCGGGCGGCTACACCTTC.

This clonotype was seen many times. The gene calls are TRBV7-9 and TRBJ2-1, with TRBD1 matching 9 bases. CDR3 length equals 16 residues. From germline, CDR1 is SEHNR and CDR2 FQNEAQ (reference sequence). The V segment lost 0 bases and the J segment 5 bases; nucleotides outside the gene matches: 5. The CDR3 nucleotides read TGTGCCAGCAGCTTAGCGGAGACAGGGGGGGACAATGAGCAGTTCTTC. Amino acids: CASSLAETGGDNEQFF.

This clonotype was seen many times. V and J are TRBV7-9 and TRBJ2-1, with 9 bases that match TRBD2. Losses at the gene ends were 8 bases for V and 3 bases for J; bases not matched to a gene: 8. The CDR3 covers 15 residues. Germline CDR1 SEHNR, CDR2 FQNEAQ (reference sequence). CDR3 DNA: TGTGCCAGCTCCGAAGGACTAGCGTTCTACAATGAGCAGTTCTTC. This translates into CASSEGLAFYNEQFF.

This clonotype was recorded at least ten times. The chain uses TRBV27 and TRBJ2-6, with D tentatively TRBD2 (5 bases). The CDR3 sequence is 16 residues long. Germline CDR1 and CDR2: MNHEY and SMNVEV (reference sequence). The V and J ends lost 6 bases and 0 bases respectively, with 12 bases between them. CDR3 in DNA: TGTGCCAGCAGCCGAGGGCGGAACTCTGGGGCCAACGTCCTGACTTTC. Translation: CASSRGRNSGANVLTF. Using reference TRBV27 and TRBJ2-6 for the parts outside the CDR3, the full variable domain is EAQVTQNPRYLITVTGKKLTVTCSQNMNHEYMSWYRQDPGLGLRQIYYSMNVEVTDKGDVPEGYKVSRKEKRNFPLILESPSPNQTSLYFCASSRGRNSGANVLTFGAGSRLTVL.

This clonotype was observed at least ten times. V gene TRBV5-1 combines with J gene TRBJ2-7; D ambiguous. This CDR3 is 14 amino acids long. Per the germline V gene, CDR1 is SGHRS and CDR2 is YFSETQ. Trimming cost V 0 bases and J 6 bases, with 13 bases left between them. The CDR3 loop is CASSLGRAAGEQYF. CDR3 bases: TGCGCCAGCAGCTTGGGAAGGGCGGCAGGCGAGCAGTACTTC.

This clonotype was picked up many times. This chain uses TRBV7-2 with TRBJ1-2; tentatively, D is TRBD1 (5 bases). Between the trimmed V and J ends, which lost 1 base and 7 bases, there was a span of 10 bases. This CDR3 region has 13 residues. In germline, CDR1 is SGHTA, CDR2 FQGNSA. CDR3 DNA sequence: TGTGCCAGCAGCTTAGGCAGGGAGGTTGGCTACACCTTC. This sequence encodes CASSLGREVGYTF.

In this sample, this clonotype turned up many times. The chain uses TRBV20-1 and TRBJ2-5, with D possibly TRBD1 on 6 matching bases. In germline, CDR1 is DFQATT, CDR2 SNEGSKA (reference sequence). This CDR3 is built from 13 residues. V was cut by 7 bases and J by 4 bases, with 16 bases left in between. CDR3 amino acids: CSVNPGQVETQYF. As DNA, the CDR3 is TGCAGTGTAAACCCGGGACAAGTAGAGACCCAGTACTTC.

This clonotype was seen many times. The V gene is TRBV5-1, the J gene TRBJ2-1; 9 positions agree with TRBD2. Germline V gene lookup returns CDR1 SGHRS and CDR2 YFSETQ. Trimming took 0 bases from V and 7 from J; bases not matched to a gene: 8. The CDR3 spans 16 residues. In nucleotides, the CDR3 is TGCGCCAGCAGCTTGGGGTTAGCGGGGGTTCAAAATGAGCAGTTCTTC. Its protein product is CASSLGLAGVQNEQFF. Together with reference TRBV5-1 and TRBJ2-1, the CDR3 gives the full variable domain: KAGVTQTPRYLIKTRGQQVTLSCSPISGHRSVSWYQQTPGQGLQFLFEYFSETQRNKGNFPGRFSGRQFSNSRSEMNVSTLELGDSALYLCASSLGLAGVQNEQFFGPGTRLTVL.

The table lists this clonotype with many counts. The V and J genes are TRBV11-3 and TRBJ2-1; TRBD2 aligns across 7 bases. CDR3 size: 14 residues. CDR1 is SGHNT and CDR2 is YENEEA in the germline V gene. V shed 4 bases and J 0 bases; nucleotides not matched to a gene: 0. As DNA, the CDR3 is TGTGCCAGCAGCTCGGGGGGCTCCTACAATGAGCAGTTCTTC. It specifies CASSSGGSYNEQFF.

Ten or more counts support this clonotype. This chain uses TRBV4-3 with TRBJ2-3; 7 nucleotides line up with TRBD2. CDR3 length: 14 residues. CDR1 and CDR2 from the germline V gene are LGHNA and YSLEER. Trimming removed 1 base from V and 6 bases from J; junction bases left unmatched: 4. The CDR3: CASSQGTSRDTQYF. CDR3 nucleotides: TGCGCCAGCAGCCAAGGGACTAGTCGGGATACGCAGTATTTT.

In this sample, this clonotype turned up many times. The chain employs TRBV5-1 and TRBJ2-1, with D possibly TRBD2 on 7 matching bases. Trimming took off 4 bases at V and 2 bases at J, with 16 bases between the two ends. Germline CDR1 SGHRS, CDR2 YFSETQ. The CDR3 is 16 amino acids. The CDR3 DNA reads TGCGCCAGCAGCGGGGGGCTAGCGGTTACCTACAATGAGCAGTTCTTC. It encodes CASSGGLAVTYNEQFF.

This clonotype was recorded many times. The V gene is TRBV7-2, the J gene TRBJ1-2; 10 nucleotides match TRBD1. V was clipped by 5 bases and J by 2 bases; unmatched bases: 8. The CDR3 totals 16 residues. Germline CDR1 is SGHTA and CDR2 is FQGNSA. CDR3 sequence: CASSPDRGRENYGYTF. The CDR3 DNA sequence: TGTGCCAGCAGCCCTGACAGGGGGCGCGAGAACTATGGCTACACCTTC.